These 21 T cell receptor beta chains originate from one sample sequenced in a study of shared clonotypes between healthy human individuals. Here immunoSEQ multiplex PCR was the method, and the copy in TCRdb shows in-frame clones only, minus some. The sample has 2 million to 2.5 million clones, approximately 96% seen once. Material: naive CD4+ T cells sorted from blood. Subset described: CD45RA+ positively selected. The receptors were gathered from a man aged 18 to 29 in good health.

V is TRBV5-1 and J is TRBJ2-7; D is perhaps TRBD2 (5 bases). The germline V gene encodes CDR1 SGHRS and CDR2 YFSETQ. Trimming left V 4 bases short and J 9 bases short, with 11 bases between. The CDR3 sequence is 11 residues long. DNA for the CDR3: TGCGCCAGCAGCGAAGGACTTGCGCAGTACTTC. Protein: CASSEGLAQYF.

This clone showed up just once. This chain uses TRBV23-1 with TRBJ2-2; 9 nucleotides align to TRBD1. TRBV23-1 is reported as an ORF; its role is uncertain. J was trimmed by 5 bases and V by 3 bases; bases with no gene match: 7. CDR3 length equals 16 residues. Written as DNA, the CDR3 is TGCGCCAGCAGTCATTCTGACAGGGGGACGACCGGGGAGCTGTTTTTT. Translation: CASSHSDRGTTGELFF.

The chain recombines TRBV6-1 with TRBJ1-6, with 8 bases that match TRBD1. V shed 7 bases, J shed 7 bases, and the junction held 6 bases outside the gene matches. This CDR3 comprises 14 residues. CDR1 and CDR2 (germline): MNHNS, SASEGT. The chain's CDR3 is CASTLGTGNSPLHF. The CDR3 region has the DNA TGTGCCAGCACCCTCGGGACAGGAAATTCACCCCTCCACTTT.

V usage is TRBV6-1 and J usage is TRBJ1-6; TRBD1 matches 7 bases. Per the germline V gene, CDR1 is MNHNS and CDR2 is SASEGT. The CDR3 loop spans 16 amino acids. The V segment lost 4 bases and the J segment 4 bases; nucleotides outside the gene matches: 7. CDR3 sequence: CASSGNPGQYNSPLHF. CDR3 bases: TGTGCCAGCAGTGGTAATCCGGGACAGTATAATTCACCCCTCCACTTT.

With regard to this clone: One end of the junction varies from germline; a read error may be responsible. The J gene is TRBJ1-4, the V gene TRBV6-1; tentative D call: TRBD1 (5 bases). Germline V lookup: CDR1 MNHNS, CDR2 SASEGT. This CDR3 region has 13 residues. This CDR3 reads CANSEERGLELFF. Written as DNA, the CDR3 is TGTGCCAACAGTGAAGAACGGGGGTTGGAACTGTTTTTT.

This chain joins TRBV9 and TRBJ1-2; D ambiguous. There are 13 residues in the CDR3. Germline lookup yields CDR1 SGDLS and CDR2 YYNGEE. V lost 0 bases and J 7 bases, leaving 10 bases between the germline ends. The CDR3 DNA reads TGTGCCAGCAGCGTAGAGACAAATTCTGGCTACACCTTC. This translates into CASSVETNSGYTF.

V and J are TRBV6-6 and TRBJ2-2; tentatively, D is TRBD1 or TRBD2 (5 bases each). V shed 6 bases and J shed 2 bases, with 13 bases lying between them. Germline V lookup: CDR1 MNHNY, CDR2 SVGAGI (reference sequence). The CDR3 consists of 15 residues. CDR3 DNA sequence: TGTGCCAGCAGCCCCACGGGACCAAACACCGGGGAGCTGTTTTTT. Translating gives CASSPTGPNTGELFF.

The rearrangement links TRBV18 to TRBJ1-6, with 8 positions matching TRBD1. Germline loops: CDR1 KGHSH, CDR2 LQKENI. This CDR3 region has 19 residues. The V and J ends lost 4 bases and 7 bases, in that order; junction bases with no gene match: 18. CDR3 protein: CASSHNAPGTGSTNSPLHF. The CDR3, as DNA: TGTGCCAGCTCACACAACGCACCCGGGACAGGAAGTACCAATTCACCCCTCCACTTT.

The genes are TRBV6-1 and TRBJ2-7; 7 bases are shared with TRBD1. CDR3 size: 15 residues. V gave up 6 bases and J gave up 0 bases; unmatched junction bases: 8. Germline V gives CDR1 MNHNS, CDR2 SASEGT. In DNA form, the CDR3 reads TGTGCCAGCAGACCAGGGGGAACTGGCTCCTACGAGCAGTACTTC. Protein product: CASRPGGTGSYEQYF.

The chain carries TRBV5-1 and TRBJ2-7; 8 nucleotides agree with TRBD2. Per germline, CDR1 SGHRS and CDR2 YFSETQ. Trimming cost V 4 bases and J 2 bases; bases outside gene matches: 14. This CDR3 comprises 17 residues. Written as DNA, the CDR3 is TGCGCCAGCAGCCCGGGAGGGATGGGCGGGAAAACCTACGAGCAGTACTTC. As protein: CASSPGGMGGKTYEQYF.

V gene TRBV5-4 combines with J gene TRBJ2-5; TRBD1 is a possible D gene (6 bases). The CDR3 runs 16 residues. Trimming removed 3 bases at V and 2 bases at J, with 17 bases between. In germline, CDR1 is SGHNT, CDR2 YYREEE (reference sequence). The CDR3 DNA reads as TGTGCCAGCAGCTCTGGAGGACAGCCTTTACAAGAGACCCAGTACTTC. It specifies CASSSGGQPLQETQYF.

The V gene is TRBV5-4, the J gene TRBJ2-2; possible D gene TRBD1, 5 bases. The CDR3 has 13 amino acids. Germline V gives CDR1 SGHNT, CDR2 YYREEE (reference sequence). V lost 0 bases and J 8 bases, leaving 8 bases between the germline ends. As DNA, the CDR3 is TGTGCCAGCAGCTTGGCCAGGGTTGGGGAGCTGTTTTTT. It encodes CASSLARVGELFF.

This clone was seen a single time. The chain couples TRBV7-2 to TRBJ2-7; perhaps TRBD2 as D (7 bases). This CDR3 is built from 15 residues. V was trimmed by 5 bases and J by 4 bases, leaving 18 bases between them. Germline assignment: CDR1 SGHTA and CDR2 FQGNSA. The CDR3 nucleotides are TGTGCCAGCAGCCCCTCGGGGGCGGGAGTATACGAGCAGTACTTC. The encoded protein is CASSPSGAGVYEQYF.

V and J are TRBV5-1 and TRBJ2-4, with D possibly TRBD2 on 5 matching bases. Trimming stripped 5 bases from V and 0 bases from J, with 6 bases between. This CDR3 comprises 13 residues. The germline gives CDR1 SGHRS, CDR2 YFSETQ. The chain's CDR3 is CASREVAKNIQYF. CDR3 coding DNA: TGCGCCAGCAGGGAGGTAGCCAAAAACATTCAGTACTTC.

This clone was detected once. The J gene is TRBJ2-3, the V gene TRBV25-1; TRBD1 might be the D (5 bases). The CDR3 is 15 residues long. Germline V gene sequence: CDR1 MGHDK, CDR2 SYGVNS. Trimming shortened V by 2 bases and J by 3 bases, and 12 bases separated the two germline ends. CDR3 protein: CASSEIGRETDTQYF. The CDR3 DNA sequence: TGTGCCAGCAGTGAAATAGGCAGGGAAACAGATACGCAGTATTTT.

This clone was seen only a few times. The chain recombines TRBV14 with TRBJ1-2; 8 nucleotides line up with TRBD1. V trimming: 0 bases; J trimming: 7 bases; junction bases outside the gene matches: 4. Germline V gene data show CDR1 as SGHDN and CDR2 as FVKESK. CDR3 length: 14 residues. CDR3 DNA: TGTGCCAGCAGCCAAGATCCGGGGACAGGTGGCTACACCTTC. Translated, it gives CASSQDPGTGGYTF.

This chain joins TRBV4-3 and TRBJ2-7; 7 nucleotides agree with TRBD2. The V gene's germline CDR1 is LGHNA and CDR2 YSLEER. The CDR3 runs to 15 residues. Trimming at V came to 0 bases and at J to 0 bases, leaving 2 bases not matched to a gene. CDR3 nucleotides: TGCGCCAGCAGCCAAGATTGGACTAGCTCCTACGAGCAGTACTTC. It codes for CASSQDWTSSYEQYF.

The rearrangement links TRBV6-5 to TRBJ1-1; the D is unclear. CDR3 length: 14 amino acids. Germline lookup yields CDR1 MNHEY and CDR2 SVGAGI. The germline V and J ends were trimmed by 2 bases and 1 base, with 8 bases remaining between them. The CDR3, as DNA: TGTGCCAGCAGTTACGAGGGATGGAACACTGAAGCTTTCTTT. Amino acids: CASSYEGWNTEAFF.

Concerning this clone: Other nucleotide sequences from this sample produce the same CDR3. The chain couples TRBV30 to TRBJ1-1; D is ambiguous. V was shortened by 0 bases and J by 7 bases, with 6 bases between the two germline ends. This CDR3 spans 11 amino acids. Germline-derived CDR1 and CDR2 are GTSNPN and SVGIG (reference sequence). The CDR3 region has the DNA TGTGCCTGGAGTGTACGTCTTGAAGCTTTCTTT. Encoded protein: CAWSVRLEAFF.

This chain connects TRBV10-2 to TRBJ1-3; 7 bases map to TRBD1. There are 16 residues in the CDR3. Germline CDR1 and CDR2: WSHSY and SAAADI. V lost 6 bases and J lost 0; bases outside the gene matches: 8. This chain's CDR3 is CASRTTGTSSGNTIYF. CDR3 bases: TGCGCCAGCAGGACGACAGGGACGAGCTCTGGAAACACCATATATTTT.

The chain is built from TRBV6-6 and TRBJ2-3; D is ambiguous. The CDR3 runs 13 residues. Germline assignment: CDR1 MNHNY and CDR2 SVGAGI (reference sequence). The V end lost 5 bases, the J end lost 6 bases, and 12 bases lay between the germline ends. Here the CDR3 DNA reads TGTGCCAGCAGTGCCCCACTTGATGATACGCAGTATTTT. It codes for CASSAPLDDTQYF.